These 27 T cell receptor beta chains were sequenced from one sample in a study of cytomegalovirus exposure and HLA in healthy donors. The PCR ran on 60 Vbeta and 13 Jbeta primers. The table came from immunoSEQ multiplex PCR; TCRdb's copy has only in-frame clones and leaves some out. The profile shows some 110,000 clones, under 80% of them singletons. The sequenced sample was PBMCs. The source is a woman aged 45-65 years in good health and CMV-seropositive.

This chain uses TRBV18 with TRBJ2-5, with D possibly matching TRBD1 (6 bases). CDR3 length: 14 amino acids. Germline V gene data show CDR1 as KGHSH and CDR2 as LQKENI. V lost 6 bases and J lost 2, with 13 bases in between. The DNA for the CDR3 is TGTGCCAGCTCGCCCGGGACAAATCAAGAGACCCAGTACTTC. Encoded protein: CASSPGTNQETQYF. Full variable domain (remainder filled in from reference TRBV18 and TRBJ2-5): NAGVMQNPRHLVRRRGQEARLRCSPMKGHSHVYWYRQLPEEGLKFMVYLQKENIIDESGMPKERFSAEFPKEGPSILRIQQVVRGDSAAYFCASSPGTNQETQYFGPGTRLLVL.

The chain combines TRBV6-1 with TRBJ2-7, with D perhaps matching TRBD1 (6 bases). This CDR3 is built from 14 residues. The ends were cut back, 7 bases at V and 0 bases at J, with 13 bases in the middle. Germline V gene lookup returns CDR1 MNHNS and CDR2 SASEGT. The CDR3 sequence is CASTRTDSSYEQYF. CDR3 nucleotides: TGTGCCAGCACCCGGACAGACAGCTCCTACGAGCAGTACTTC.

The chain employs TRBV19 and TRBJ2-5, with D perhaps matching TRBD2 (6 bases). The CDR3 has 12 residues. Trimming pared 9 bases from V and 4 bases from J, leaving 12 bases between. Germline V CDR1 and CDR2: LNHDA, SQIVND (reference sequence). The DNA of the CDR3 is TGTGCCAGCGCGGGGACCGGAGAGACCCAGTACTTC. It codes for CASAGTGETQYF. Together with reference TRBV19 and TRBJ2-5, the CDR3 gives the full variable domain: DGGITQSPKYLFRKEGQNVTLSCEQNLNHDAMYWYRQDPGQGLRLIYYSQIVNDFQKGDIAEGYSVSREKKESFPLTVTSAQKNPTAFYLCASAGTGETQYFGPGTRLLVL.

The J gene is TRBJ2-1, the V gene TRBV6-4, with 8 bases identical to TRBD2. This CDR3 is built from 17 residues. Germline V gives CDR1 MRHNA, CDR2 SNTAGT. V shed 5 bases, J shed 3 bases, and the junction held 12 bases outside the gene matches. CDR3 nucleotide sequence: TGTGCCAGCAGTCCTCGCCCCAGCGGGAGTCTCTACAATGAGCAGTTCTTC. Its translation: CASSPRPSGSLYNEQFF.

The rearrangement joins TRBV6-6 to TRBJ1-2; no clear D gene. This CDR3 has 15 residues. V lost 0 bases to trimming and J lost 2 bases, with 10 bases between them. Germline assignment: CDR1 MNHNY and CDR2 SVGAGI (reference sequence). For the CDR3, the DNA is TGTGCCAGCAGTTACTCGATGGCACAGAACTATGGCTACACCTTC. Its protein is CASSYSMAQNYGYTF.

This chain links TRBV7-9 with TRBJ2-7, with 7 bases aligning to TRBD2. The ends lost 0 bases at V and 4 bases at J; junction bases unmatched: 12. The CDR3 runs 17 residues. Looked up from germline, CDR1 is SEHNR and CDR2 is FQNEAQ (reference sequence). CDR3 nucleotide sequence: TGTGCCAGCAGCTTAGCGCTTGGGGCGGGGGAAGAGTACGAGCAGTACTTC. Its translation is CASSLALGAGEEYEQYF. Together with reference TRBV7-9 and TRBJ2-7, the CDR3 gives the full variable domain: DTGVSQNPRHKITKRGQNVTFRCDPISEHNRLYWYRQTLGQGPEFLTYFQNEAQLEKSRLLSDRFSAERPKGSFSTLEIQRTEQGDSAMYLCASSLALGAGEEYEQYFGPGTRLTVT.

The chain carries TRBV6-1 and TRBJ1-3; possibly TRBD1 for D (5 bases). With 2 bases removed from V and 0 bases from J, the gap between germline ends came to 11 bases. CDR1 and CDR2 (germline): MNHNS, SASEGT. The CDR3 length is 16 residues. The CDR3 here is CASSEFPGVSGNTIYF. The CDR3 DNA reads TGTGCCAGCAGTGAATTTCCGGGGGTCTCTGGAAACACCATATATTTT.

This clone was detected only a few times. The chain has TRBV6-5 and TRBJ1-2; 7 positions agree with TRBD1. The CDR3 length is 14 residues. Looked up from germline, CDR1 is MNHEY and CDR2 is SVGAGI. J lost 2 bases, V lost 7 bases, and 7 bases had no gene match. The CDR3 sequence is CASIDPRGNYGYTF. CDR3 bases: TGTGCCAGCATCGACCCCAGGGGGAACTATGGCTACACCTTC.

The genes are TRBV6-6 and TRBJ2-7; weak D call: TRBD1 (6 bases). The CDR3 totals 15 residues. The V and J ends lost 5 bases and 3 bases respectively, with 17 bases between them. Looked up from germline, CDR1 is MNHNY and CDR2 is SVGAGI (reference sequence). CDR3 sequence: CASSARTDSHYEQYF. In nucleotides, the CDR3 is TGTGCCAGCAGTGCCCGGACAGATTCCCACTACGAGCAGTACTTC.

This clone was observed a handful of times. The chain employs TRBV6-6 and TRBJ2-4, with TRBD1 as a possible D gene (7 bases). Germline CDR1 is MNHNY and CDR2 is SVGAGI (reference sequence). Trimming took off 2 bases at V and 4 bases at J, with 15 bases between the two ends. CDR3 length: 16 amino acids. The CDR3 region has the DNA TGTGCCAGCAGTTACGGCGGGACAGCAGCTAAAAACATTCAGTACTTC. Translated, it gives CASSYGGTAAKNIQYF.

V gene TRBV4-2 combines with J gene TRBJ2-1, with D uncertain. Looked up from germline, CDR1 is LGHNA and CDR2 is YNFKEQ. This CDR3 comprises 14 residues. Trimming pared 0 bases from V and 9 bases from J, leaving 12 bases between. This chain's CDR3 is CASSQDQVVGEQFF. The CDR3, as DNA: TGTGCCAGCAGCCAAGACCAGGTCGTAGGTGAGCAGTTCTTC.

The gene calls are TRBV6-5 and TRBJ2-6; D call uncertain. The CDR3 extends over 15 amino acids. The V and J ends lost 5 bases and 0 bases respectively, with 8 bases between them. The germline V gene has CDR1 MNHEY and CDR2 SVGAGI. As DNA, the CDR3 is TGTGCCAGCAGTAATTGGCCCTCTGGGGCCAACGTCCTGACTTTC. It codes for CASSNWPSGANVLTF.

The CDR3 reads CASSPSGGRTEAFF. The CDR3 DNA follows: TGTGCCAGCAGCCCCTCAGGGGGGAGGACTGAAGCTTTCTTT. The chain joins TRBV7-2 to TRBJ1-1; 7 bases are shared with TRBD1. V lost 5 bases and J lost 5; bases outside the gene matches: 8. The germline CDR1 and CDR2 sequences are SGHTA and FQGNSA. This CDR3 region has 14 residues.

The chain recombines TRBV10-2 with TRBJ2-5; D remains ambiguous. The V and J ends lost 6 bases and 2 bases respectively, with 10 bases between them. There are 13 residues in the CDR3. Germline V CDR1 and CDR2: WSHSY, SAAADI. The CDR3 nucleotides are TGCGCCAGCAGATCCGTGGAGCAAGAGACCCAGTACTTC. Protein sequence: CASRSVEQETQYF.

CDR3 region: CASSLDSPTVSGNTIYF. DNA of the CDR3: TGCGCCAGCAGCTTGGACTCCCCGACAGTCTCTGGAAACACCATATATTTT. J is TRBJ1-3 and V is TRBV5-1; D might be TRBD1 (5 bases). V shed 0 bases and J shed 0 bases, with 13 bases lying between them. This CDR3 has 17 residues. The germline gives CDR1 SGHRS, CDR2 YFSETQ.

The CDR3 bases are TGCAGCTCAAAATCCGGGACAGGGGTCTCTGGAAACACCATATATTTT. Translation gives CSSKSGTGVSGNTIYF. The rearrangement joins TRBV29-1 to TRBJ1-3; 10 bases align to TRBD1. The CDR3 sequence is 16 residues long. Germline CDR1 and CDR2: SQVTM and ANQGSEA. With 8 bases clipped from V and 0 bases from J, the junction kept 10 bases outside the gene matches. Looking up the rest from reference TRBV29-1 and TRBJ1-3 gives the full variable domain: SAVISQKPSRDICQRGTSLTIQCQVDSQVTMMFWYRQQPGQSLTLIATANQGSEATYESGFVIDKFPISRPNLTFSTLTVSNMSPEDSSIYLCSSKSGTGVSGNTIYFGEGSWLTVV.

The chain is built from TRBV7-9 and TRBJ1-2; possible D gene TRBD1, 6 bases. The germline V and J ends were trimmed by 5 bases and 3 bases, with 16 bases remaining between them. Germline CDR1 and CDR2: SEHNR and FQNEAQ (reference sequence). The CDR3 length is 15 residues. CDR3 DNA sequence: TGTGCCAGCAGCCTCGGGCAGGGGACCGACTATGGCTACACCTTC. It encodes CASSLGQGTDYGYTF.

The V call is TRBV25-1, the J call TRBJ2-1; 11 bases are shared with TRBD1. The CDR3 is 18 amino acids. V shed 5 bases, J shed 0 bases, and the junction held 9 bases outside the gene matches. CDR1 and CDR2 (germline): MGHDK, SYGVNS. CDR3 nucleotide sequence: TGTGCCAGCAGTTACCCGCCAGGGACAGGGGGCTCCTACAATGAGCAGTTCTTC. Translated: CASSYPPGTGGSYNEQFF.

J is TRBJ2-1 and V is TRBV28; the match to TRBD2 covers 9 bases. The length of the CDR3 is 16 residues. The junction had 6 bases not matched to a gene; V was cut back by 3 bases and J by 3 bases. Germline V lookup: CDR1 MDHEN, CDR2 SYDVKM. CDR3 amino acids: CASSFSGGGVYNEQFF. CDR3 nucleotides: TGTGCCAGCAGTTTCTCCGGCGGGGGGGTCTACAATGAGCAGTTCTTC.

The chain joins TRBV18 to TRBJ2-3, with 7 bases that match TRBD1. The CDR3 sequence is 17 residues long. J lost 2 bases, V lost 0 bases, and 8 bases had no gene match. The germline gives CDR1 KGHSH, CDR2 LQKENI. CDR3 in DNA: TGTGCCAGCTCACCACCTAGGGCAGGGGGACCCACAGATACGCAGTATTTT. Protein sequence: CASSPPRAGGPTDTQYF. The full variable domain, with the rest looked up from reference TRBV18 and TRBJ2-3, is NAGVMQNPRHLVRRRGQEARLRCSPMKGHSHVYWYRQLPEEGLKFMVYLQKENIIDESGMPKERFSAEFPKEGPSILRIQQVVRGDSAAYFCASSPPRAGGPTDTQYFGPGTRLTVL.

The gene calls are TRBV27 and TRBJ1-4; 7 bases are shared with TRBD1. Germline V gives CDR1 MNHEY, CDR2 SMNVEV (reference sequence). The CDR3 length is 14 residues. The J segment lost 8 bases and the V segment lost 6 bases, leaving 9 bases of the junction unmatched. The CDR3 DNA is TGTGCCAGCAGCTTACAGACAGGGACCGAAAAACTGTTTTTT. Its translation: CASSLQTGTEKLFF. Together with reference TRBV27 and TRBJ1-4, the CDR3 gives the full variable domain: EAQVTQNPRYLITVTGKKLTVTCSQNMNHEYMSWYRQDPGLGLRQIYYSMNVEVTDKGDVPEGYKVSRKEKRNFPLILESPSPNQTSLYFCASSLQTGTEKLFFGSGTQLSVL.

This chain joins TRBV28 and TRBJ1-5; 8 positions agree with TRBD1. The CDR3 runs to 15 residues. Germline V gene sequence: CDR1 MDHEN, CDR2 SYDVKM. The ends lost 1 base at V and 5 bases at J; junction bases unmatched: 4. In nucleotides, the CDR3 is TGTGCCAGCAGTTTATACGGACAGGGAGATCAGCCCCAGCATTTT. This translates into CASSLYGQGDQPQHF.

This clone came up a few times. V and J are TRBV29-1 and TRBJ2-7; 14 bases align to TRBD2. The CDR3 length is 17 residues. Germline V gene data show CDR1 as SQVTM and CDR2 as ANQGSEA. Unmatched junction bases numbered 8, after V lost 3 bases and J lost 1 base. DNA for the CDR3: TGCAGCGTTGAGGGACTAGCGGGAGACCAGGGATCCTACGAGCAGTACTTC. Translated: CSVEGLAGDQGSYEQYF.

This sequence joins TRBV11-3 and TRBJ1-5, with D tentatively TRBD1 (6 bases). Germline V CDR1 and CDR2: SGHNT, YENEEA. The CDR3 extends over 17 amino acids. The V end lost 1 base, the J end lost 2 bases, and 15 bases lay between the germline ends. The CDR3 is CASSLVATRGGNQPQHF. The CDR3 region has the DNA TGTGCCAGCAGCTTAGTTGCCACCAGGGGAGGCAATCAGCCCCAGCATTTT.

The chain couples TRBV28 to TRBJ2-7; 7 bases line up with TRBD2. Germline-derived CDR1 and CDR2 are MDHEN and SYDVKM. The CDR3 covers 14 residues. The junction had 7 bases not matched to a gene; V was cut back by 5 bases and J by 3 bases. CDR3 residues: CASSLDRDYYEQYF. CDR3 nucleotides: TGTGCCAGCAGTCTGGATCGGGACTACTACGAGCAGTACTTC.

The V call is TRBV7-2, the J call TRBJ2-5; tentative D call: TRBD2 (6 bases). The CDR3 is made up of 16 amino acids. CDR1 is SGHTA and CDR2 is FQGNSA in the germline V gene. V lost 5 bases and J lost 1, with 17 bases in between. The CDR3 bases are TGTGCCAGCAGCCTACGACGGGGCGGGGCCCAAGAGACCCAGTACTTC. Translating gives CASSLRRGGAQETQYF.

V usage is TRBV30 and J usage is TRBJ2-1; 10 bases agree with TRBD2. Germline V gene data show CDR1 as GTSNPN and CDR2 as SVGIG (reference sequence). The V and J ends lost 2 bases and 10 bases, in that order; junction bases with no gene match: 5. The CDR3 has 13 residues. The CDR3 loop is CAWSLAGVGEQFF. Here the CDR3 DNA reads TGTGCCTGGAGTCTAGCGGGAGTAGGAGAGCAGTTCTTC.